Below are 28 T cell receptor beta chains sequenced from a single sample in a study of identical twins. TCRdb independently ran MiXCR on the 5' RACE reads; one entry per CDR3 protein. The sample comprises hundreds of thousands of distinct CDR3 sequences, 8.6% of which are singletons, and roughly 0.9% rests with the top ten. This same sample was also part of a study on yellow fever vaccine responses in identical twins.

Source material: PBMCs. All receptors derive from a woman aged 18-29 years in good health.

This clonotype was detected a few times. The chain is built from TRBV5-1 and TRBJ2-7, with D hard to call. Per germline, CDR1 SGHRS and CDR2 YFSETQ. V was trimmed by 0 bases and J by 2 bases, leaving 6 bases between them. The CDR3 length is 13 residues. The CDR3 here is CASSLATPYEQYF. The CDR3 DNA reads as TGCGCCAGCAGCTTGGCGACCCCCTACGAGCAGTACTTC. The full variable domain, in which reference TRBV5-1 and TRBJ2-7 provide the parts outside the CDR3, is KAGVTQTPRYLIKTRGQQVTLSCSPISGHRSVSWYQQTPGQGLQFLFEYFSETQRNKGNFPGRFSGRQFSNSRSEMNVSTLELGDSALYLCASSLATPYEQYFGPGTRLTVT.

The sample holds many counts of this clonotype. The rearrangement uses TRBV27 and TRBJ1-1, with D unresolved. The CDR3 is 15 residues long. In germline, CDR1 is MNHEY, CDR2 SMNVEV (reference sequence). V was shortened by 4 bases and J by 1 base, with 13 bases between the two germline ends. This CDR3 reads CASSSTTLRNTEAFF. For the CDR3, the DNA is TGTGCCAGCAGTTCCACTACTTTGAGGAACACTGAAGCTTTCTTT.

This clonotype showed up many times. The chain carries TRBV29-1 and TRBJ2-1, with D uncertain. V lost 6 bases and J 10 bases, leaving 10 bases between the germline ends. The CDR3 spans 10 residues. Germline lookup yields CDR1 SQVTM and CDR2 ANQGSEA. CDR3 protein: CSVLDREQFF. CDR3 bases: TGCAGCGTCCTAGACCGGGAGCAGTTCTTC.

The V gene is TRBV27, the J gene TRBJ2-7; a possible D gene is TRBD2 (6 bases). The germline V gene encodes CDR1 MNHEY and CDR2 SMNVEV (reference sequence). Trimming removed 6 bases from V and 2 bases from J, with 17 bases in between. The CDR3 has 15 amino acids. The CDR3 bases are TGTGCCAGCAGCTCCGACCAAGGGAGGACCTACGAGCAGTACTTC. Amino acid sequence: CASSSDQGRTYEQYF.

V is TRBV7-9 and J is TRBJ2-5; 13 nucleotides agree with TRBD2. The J segment lost 3 bases and the V segment lost 7 bases, leaving 8 bases of the junction unmatched. This CDR3 is built from 16 residues. The germline V gene has CDR1 SEHNR and CDR2 FQNEAQ (reference sequence). The CDR3 sequence is CASTPGLAGLEETQYF. CDR3 bases: TGTGCCAGCACACCGGGACTAGCGGGATTAGAAGAGACCCAGTACTTC.

The chain links TRBV29-1 to TRBJ1-1; tentatively, D is TRBD1 (5 bases). This CDR3 spans 13 amino acids. The V gene lost 4 bases and the J gene lost 7 bases, with 16 bases spanning the gap. Germline assignment: CDR1 SQVTM and CDR2 ANQGSEA. In DNA form, the CDR3 reads TGCAGCGTTGCCGCCAGCCTCCAGGGTGAAGCTTTCTTT. Protein: CSVAASLQGEAFF.

This clonotype appeared many times. V and J are TRBV28 and TRBJ2-7; the match to TRBD1 covers 9 bases. The CDR3 length is 15 residues. V shed 1 base and J 5 bases; nucleotides not matched to a gene: 6. CDR1 and CDR2 (germline): MDHEN, SYDVKM. The DNA of the CDR3 is TGTGCCAGCAGTTTATTGGGACAGGGTAAGAACGAGCAGTACTTC. Translated: CASSLLGQGKNEQYF.

This clonotype was observed a handful of times. The chain combines TRBV4-3 with TRBJ1-5; D remains ambiguous. V was cut by 4 bases and J by 4 bases, with 11 bases left in between. This CDR3 region has 14 residues. CDR1 LGHNA and CDR2 YSLEER come from the germline V gene. CDR3 DNA: TGCGCCAGCAGCCTATTCGTAGGGAATCAGCCCCAGCATTTT. Translation: CASSLFVGNQPQHF.

The V gene is TRBV29-1, the J gene TRBJ2-1; D is unclear. The CDR3 sequence is 11 residues long. Germline-derived CDR1 and CDR2 are SQVTM and ANQGSEA. Trimming removed 8 bases from V and 5 bases from J, with 10 bases in between. CDR3 in DNA: TGCAGCCCAACGCGGAACAATGAGCAGTTCTTC. This encodes CSPTRNNEQFF.

The table lists this clonotype with a few counts. The chain has TRBV4-2 and TRBJ2-2, with 7 bases fitting TRBD1. The length of the CDR3 is 15 residues. Germline CDR1 reads LGHNA; CDR2 reads YNFKEQ. V was pared by 6 bases and J by 0 bases, with 4 bases of the junction left unmatched. CDR3 bases: TGTGCCAGCAGAACAACAGGGGCGAACACCGGGGAGCTGTTTTTT. It yields the protein CASRTTGANTGELFF.

This clonotype was seen at least ten times. The chain employs TRBV7-2 and TRBJ2-1, with D tentatively TRBD2 (7 bases). Germline V gives CDR1 SGHTA, CDR2 FQGNSA. The CDR3 consists of 22 residues. Deletions cut 1 base from V and 0 bases from J, with 28 bases between. The CDR3 nucleotides read TGTGCCAGCAGCTTAGTAGGGACGGGGGGCCGTGAAAAATTGGGCTCCTACAATGAGCAGTTCTTC. Amino acids: CASSLVGTGGREKLGSYNEQFF.

CDR3 coding DNA: TGCGCCAGCAGCCTGGAAGCTTTCCGGGCCCCTTCTGAAGCTTTCTTT. This translates into CASSLEAFRAPSEAFF. The gene calls are TRBV5-1 and TRBJ1-1; D not certain. CDR3 length equals 16 residues. Trimming shortened V by 4 bases and J by 6 bases, and 22 bases separated the two germline ends. Germline loops: CDR1 SGHRS, CDR2 YFSETQ. Drawing the rest from reference TRBV5-1 and TRBJ1-1, the complete variable domain is KAGVTQTPRYLIKTRGQQVTLSCSPISGHRSVSWYQQTPGQGLQFLFEYFSETQRNKGNFPGRFSGRQFSNSRSEMNVSTLELGDSALYLCASSLEAFRAPSEAFFGQGTRLTVV.

This clonotype was seen more than once but under ten times. The J gene is TRBJ1-2, the V gene TRBV5-6; 9 bases are a match to TRBD1. CDR1 is SGHDT, CDR2 YYEEEE, per germline. The CDR3 consists of 13 residues. With 4 bases clipped from V and 8 bases from J, the junction kept 6 bases outside the gene matches. In DNA, the CDR3 is TGTGCCAGCAGCGCGGGACAGGGATTCGGCTACACCTTC. Amino acid sequence: CASSAGQGFGYTF.

This clonotype occurred a few times. The chain joins TRBV5-1 to TRBJ2-2; perhaps TRBD1 as D (6 bases). Germline V gene lookup returns CDR1 SGHRS and CDR2 YFSETQ. Trimming left V 4 bases short and J 1 base short, with 17 bases between. CDR3 size: 17 residues. The CDR3 region is CASSPTVGGLNTGELFF. CDR3 DNA: TGCGCCAGCAGCCCGACTGTAGGGGGATTGAACACCGGGGAGCTGTTTTTT. Full variable domain (outside the CDR3, taken from reference TRBV5-1 and TRBJ2-2): KAGVTQTPRYLIKTRGQQVTLSCSPISGHRSVSWYQQTPGQGLQFLFEYFSETQRNKGNFPGRFSGRQFSNSRSEMNVSTLELGDSALYLCASSPTVGGLNTGELFFGEGSRLTVL.

In its sample, this clonotype was seen a few times. V is TRBV24-1 and J is TRBJ2-6; D may match TRBD1 or TRBD2 (5 bases each). The CDR3 consists of 15 residues. V lost 4 bases and J 4 bases, leaving 10 bases between the germline ends. Germline CDR1 and CDR2: KGHDR and SFDVKD. DNA for the CDR3: TGTGCCACCAGTGACCCAGGGAGCGGGGCCAACGTCCTGACTTTC. Translating gives CATSDPGSGANVLTF.

The CDR3 here is CAIGTGVGELFF. CDR3 DNA sequence: TGTGCCATTGGGACAGGGGTCGGGGAGCTGTTTTTT. The chain carries TRBV10-3 and TRBJ2-2; 10 bases align to TRBD1. J lost 7 bases, V lost 9 bases, and 2 bases had no gene match. CDR3 length equals 12 residues. Germline V CDR1 and CDR2: ENHRY, SYGVKD.

This clonotype was counted many times. The chain links TRBV20-1 to TRBJ1-1; D perhaps matches TRBD1 (5 bases). Between the trimmed V and J ends, which lost 2 bases and 5 bases, there was a span of 12 bases. This CDR3 has 13 residues. Germline CDR1 DFQATT, CDR2 SNEGSKA (reference sequence). This CDR3 is CSARQGQMTEAFF. In DNA, the CDR3 is TGCAGTGCTAGACAGGGTCAGATGACTGAAGCTTTCTTT.

This clonotype has only a few counts. J is TRBJ1-2 and V is TRBV10-3, with 9 nucleotides matching TRBD1. Germline V CDR1 and CDR2: ENHRY, SYGVKD. The V gene end was trimmed by 6 bases and the J gene end by 4 bases; junction bases not matched to a gene: 9. The CDR3 is 15 residues long. The CDR3 loop is CAIRPTGGPTYGYTF. In nucleotides, the CDR3 is TGTGCCATCAGACCAACAGGGGGCCCTACCTATGGCTACACCTTC.

The rearrangement joins TRBV7-2 to TRBJ2-7, with TRBD2 matching 13 bases. Germline values: CDR1 SGHTA, CDR2 FQGNSA. J gave up 3 bases and V 5 bases, and 7 bases lay outside the gene matches. This CDR3 contains 16 residues. DNA for the CDR3: TGTGCCAGCAGCCTAGATGGGACTAGCGGGATCTACGAGCAGTACTTC. This translates into CASSLDGTSGIYEQYF.

Details on this clonotype: Just one base apart from a much larger clone, this may be a read error. J is TRBJ2-5 and V is TRBV7-8; D is possibly TRBD2 (6 bases). In germline, CDR1 is SGHVS, CDR2 FQNEAQ. Trimming took off 3 bases at V and 6 bases at J, with 20 bases between the two ends. The CDR3 extends over 16 amino acids. Here the CDR3 DNA reads TGTGCCAGCAGCTTTGTGGAGGGAATTATGATGAAGACCCAGTACTTC. Translated, it gives CASSFVEGIMMKTQYF. Using reference TRBV7-8 and TRBJ2-5 for the parts outside the CDR3, the full variable domain is GAGVSQSPRYKVAKRGQDVALRCDPISGHVSLFWYQQALGQGPEFLTYFQNEAQLDKSGLPSDRFFAERPEGSVSTLKIQRTQQEDSAVYLCASSFVEGIMMKTQYFGPGTRLLVL.

Only a few counts were recorded for this clonotype. CDR3 bases: TGTGCCAGCATTTACGAGGGCTCCGGGACCCAGTACTTC. Translated: CASIYEGSGTQYF. V usage is TRBV12-3 or TRBV12-4 and J usage is TRBJ2-5; tentatively, D is TRBD2 (5 bases). Trimming removed 7 bases from V and 7 bases from J, with 16 bases in between. This CDR3 region has 13 residues.

This clonotype was counted ten times or more. V is TRBV29-1 and J is TRBJ2-1, with unresolved D. V was clipped by 7 bases and J by 3 bases, with 7 bases between them. CDR1 is SQVTM, CDR2 ANQGSEA, per germline. This CDR3 has 11 amino acids. The CDR3, as DNA: TGCAGCGGTTGGAGCTACAATGAGCAGTTCTTC. Protein: CSGWSYNEQFF.

Only a few counts were recorded for this clonotype. The junction does not match germline at one end; this may be a read error. The chain carries TRBV12-3 or TRBV12-4 and TRBJ2-7; D is perhaps TRBD1 (6 bases). The CDR3 runs to 12 residues. Here the CDR3 DNA reads TGTGCCAGCAGTCCAAACAGGGATGAGCCGTACTTC. It encodes CASSPNRDEPYF.

In its sample, this clonotype was seen a few times. V usage is TRBV11-2 and J usage is TRBJ2-1; D possibly corresponds to TRBD2 (6 bases). CDR3 length: 15 amino acids. Germline V gives CDR1 SGHAT, CDR2 FQNNGV. V was shortened by 1 base and J by 8 bases, with 15 bases between the two germline ends. CDR3 nucleotides: TGTGCCAGCAGCTTAGTTCCGGGCCCGGGGGATGAGCAGTTCTTC. Residues: CASSLVPGPGDEQFF.

DNA for the CDR3: TGTGCCAGCAGTTTGTTTGCTCGGAACAATGAAAAACTGTTTTTT. This codes for CASSLFARNNEKLFF. V gene TRBV6-5 combines with J gene TRBJ1-4; D gene unclear. Germline V gene data show CDR1 as MNHEY and CDR2 as SVGAGI. The V end was cut by 4 bases, the J end by 5 bases, with 14 bases between. This CDR3 contains 15 residues.

This clonotype was observed a few times. The chain uses TRBV20-1 and TRBJ2-1, with 7 bases fitting TRBD2. Trimming cost V 0 bases and J 1 base; bases outside gene matches: 9. The CDR3 contains 17 residues. The germline CDR1 and CDR2 sequences are DFQATT and SNEGSKA (reference sequence). CDR3 in DNA: TGCAGTGCTAGAGATACTCTTTCGGGAGGTTCCTACAATGAGCAGTTCTTC. This encodes CSARDTLSGGSYNEQFF.

The DNA of the CDR3 is TGCAGTGCTAGAGATCCCGGGGGACTCACTGAAGCTTTCTTT. It translates to CSARDPGGLTEAFF. The rearrangement links TRBV20-1 to TRBJ1-1, with D perhaps matching TRBD1 (5 bases). Deletions cut 0 bases from V and 4 bases from J, with 12 bases between. There are 14 residues in the CDR3. The V gene's germline CDR1 is DFQATT and CDR2 SNEGSKA (reference sequence).

The chain couples TRBV3-1 to TRBJ2-1, with TRBD2 identical over 8 bases. V dropped 0 bases and J dropped 0; count of bases not matched to a gene: 4. The CDR3 is 17 residues long. Per germline, CDR1 LGHDT and CDR2 YNNKEL (reference sequence). The CDR3 nucleotides are TGTGCCAGCAGCCAAGATCTCGGGGGGGGCTCCTACAATGAGCAGTTCTTC. Its protein product is CASSQDLGGGSYNEQFF.